The 3 T cell receptor beta chains given below trace back to one sample, sequenced in a study of vaccination and CD4 T cells after COVID-19. The antigens for these receptors are not known. Documented treatment: roughly 11-day PBMC culture with coronavirus spike peptide pools or control peptides (ViraFEST assay). Cultured CD4+ T cell DNA was sequenced using the Oncomine TCR Beta short-read assay. TCRdb re-called the PCR reads with MiXCR, one entry per CDR3 protein. The sample holds 15,000 to 20,000 distinct CDR3 sequences, 40% to 55% seen once. The sample taken for sequencing was CD4+ T cells from blood, cultured in vitro. These receptor sequences come from a human donor who had recovered from COVID-19.

The chain couples TRBV20-1 to TRBJ2-1, with TRBD2 identical over 11 bases. CDR1 is DFQATT and CDR2 is SNEGSKA in the germline V gene (reference sequence). The trim removed 0 bases at V and 8 bases at J, leaving 6 bases unmatched. This CDR3 comprises 15 residues. CDR3 DNA: TGCAGTGCTAGAGATAGCGGGAGGGCCACGGATGAGCAGTTCTTC. Its translation: CSARDSGRATDEQFF.

CDR3 in amino acids: CASSQGGQGKIYGYTF. As DNA, the CDR3 is TGCGCCAGCAGCCAAGGGGGACAGGGAAAAATCTATGGCTACACCTTC. The V and J genes are TRBV4-1 and TRBJ1-2; 9 positions match TRBD1. V trimming: 1 base; J trimming: 4 bases; junction bases outside the gene matches: 7. Germline lookup yields CDR1 MGHRA and CDR2 YSYEKL. The CDR3 consists of 16 residues.

J is TRBJ2-3 and V is TRBV18; 15 nucleotides match TRBD2. The germline gives CDR1 KGHSH, CDR2 LQKENI. J was trimmed by 4 bases and V by 6 bases; bases with no gene match: 8. The CDR3 contains 17 residues. CDR3: CASSRWTSGREADTQYF. In nucleotides, the CDR3 is TGTGCCAGCTCTCGATGGACTAGCGGGAGGGAGGCAGATACGCAGTATTTT.